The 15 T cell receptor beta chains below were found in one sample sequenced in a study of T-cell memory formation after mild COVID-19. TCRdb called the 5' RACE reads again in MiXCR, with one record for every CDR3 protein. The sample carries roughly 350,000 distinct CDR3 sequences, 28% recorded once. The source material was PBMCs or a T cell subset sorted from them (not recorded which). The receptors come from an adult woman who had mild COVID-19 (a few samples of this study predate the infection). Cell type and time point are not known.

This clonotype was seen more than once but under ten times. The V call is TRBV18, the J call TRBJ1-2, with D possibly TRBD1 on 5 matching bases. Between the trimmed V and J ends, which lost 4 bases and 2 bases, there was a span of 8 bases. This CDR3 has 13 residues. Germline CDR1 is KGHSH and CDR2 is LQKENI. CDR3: CASSHDRNYGYTF. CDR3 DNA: TGTGCCAGCTCACATGACAGAAACTATGGCTACACCTTC.

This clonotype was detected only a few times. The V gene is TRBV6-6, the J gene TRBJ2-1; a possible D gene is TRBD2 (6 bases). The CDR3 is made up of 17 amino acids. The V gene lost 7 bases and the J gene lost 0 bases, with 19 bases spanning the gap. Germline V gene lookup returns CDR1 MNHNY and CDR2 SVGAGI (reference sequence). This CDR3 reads CASIKGAGGGSYNEQFF. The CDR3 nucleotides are TGTGCCAGCATTAAGGGAGCGGGTGGGGGCTCCTACAATGAGCAGTTCTTC.

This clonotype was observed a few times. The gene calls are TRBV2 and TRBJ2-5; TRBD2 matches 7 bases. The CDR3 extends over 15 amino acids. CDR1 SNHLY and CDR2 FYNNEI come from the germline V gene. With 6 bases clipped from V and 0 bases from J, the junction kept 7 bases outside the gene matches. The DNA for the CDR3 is TGTGCCAGCAGAGGGTTGGCGGGGGACCAAGAGACCCAGTACTTC. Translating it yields CASRGLAGDQETQYF.

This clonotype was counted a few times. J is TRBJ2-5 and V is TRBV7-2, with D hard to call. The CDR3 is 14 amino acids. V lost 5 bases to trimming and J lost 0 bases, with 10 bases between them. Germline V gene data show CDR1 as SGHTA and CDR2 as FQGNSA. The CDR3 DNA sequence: TGTGCCAGCAGCCTGAAAGGACACCAAGAGACCCAGTACTTC. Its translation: CASSLKGHQETQYF.

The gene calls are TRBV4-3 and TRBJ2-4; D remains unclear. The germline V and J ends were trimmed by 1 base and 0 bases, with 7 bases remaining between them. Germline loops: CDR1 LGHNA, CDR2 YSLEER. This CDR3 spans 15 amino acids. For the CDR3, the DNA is TGCGCCAGCAGCCAAGTGGTGGGAGCCAAAAACATTCAGTACTTC. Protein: CASSQVVGAKNIQYF.

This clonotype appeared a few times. The CDR3: CASSSLPGADTGELFF. Here the CDR3 DNA reads TGTGCCAGCTCATCGCTCCCAGGGGCGGACACCGGGGAGCTGTTTTTT. The genes are TRBV18 and TRBJ2-2; D is perhaps TRBD1 (6 bases). The germline V and J ends were trimmed by 5 bases and 3 bases, with 16 bases remaining between them. This CDR3 comprises 16 residues. Germline V gene sequence: CDR1 KGHSH, CDR2 LQKENI.

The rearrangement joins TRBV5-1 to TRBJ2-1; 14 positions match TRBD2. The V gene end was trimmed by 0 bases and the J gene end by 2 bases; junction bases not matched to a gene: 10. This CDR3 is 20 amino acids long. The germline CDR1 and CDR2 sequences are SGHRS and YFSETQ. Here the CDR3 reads CASSLVLGTSGSGAYNEQFF. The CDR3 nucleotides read TGCGCCAGCAGCTTGGTTCTCGGGACTAGCGGGAGCGGTGCCTACAATGAGCAGTTCTTC.

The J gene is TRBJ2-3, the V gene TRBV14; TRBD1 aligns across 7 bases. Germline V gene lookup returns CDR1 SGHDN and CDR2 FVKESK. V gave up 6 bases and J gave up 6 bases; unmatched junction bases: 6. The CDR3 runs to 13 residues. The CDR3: CASSRQGHDTQYF. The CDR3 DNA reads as TGTGCCAGCAGTAGACAGGGTCACGATACGCAGTATTTT.

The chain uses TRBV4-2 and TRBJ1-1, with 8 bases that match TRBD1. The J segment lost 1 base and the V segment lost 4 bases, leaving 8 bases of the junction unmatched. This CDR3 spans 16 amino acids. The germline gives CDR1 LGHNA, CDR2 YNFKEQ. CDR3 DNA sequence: TGTGCCAGCAGCCCCCGGACAGGGACAGGGAACACTGAAGCTTTCTTT. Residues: CASSPRTGTGNTEAFF.

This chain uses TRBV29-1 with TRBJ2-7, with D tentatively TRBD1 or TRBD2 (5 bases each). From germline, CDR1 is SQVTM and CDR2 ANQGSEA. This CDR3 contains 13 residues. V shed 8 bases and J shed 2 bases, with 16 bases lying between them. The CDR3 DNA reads TGCAGCCCGAGGCACTGGGGACCCTACGAGCAGTACTTC. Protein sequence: CSPRHWGPYEQYF.

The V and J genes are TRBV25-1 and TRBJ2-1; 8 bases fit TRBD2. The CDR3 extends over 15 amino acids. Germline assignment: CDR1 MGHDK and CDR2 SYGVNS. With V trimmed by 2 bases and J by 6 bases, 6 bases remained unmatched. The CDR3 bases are TGTGCCAGCAGTGAAGATTTTCTAGCGGGCAATGAGCAGTTCTTC. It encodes CASSEDFLAGNEQFF.

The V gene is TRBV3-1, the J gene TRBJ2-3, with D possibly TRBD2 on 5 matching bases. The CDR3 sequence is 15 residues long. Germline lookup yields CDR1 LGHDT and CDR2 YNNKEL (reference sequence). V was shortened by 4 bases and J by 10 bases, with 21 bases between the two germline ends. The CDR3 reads CASSPLERTDPPQYF. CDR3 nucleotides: TGTGCCAGCAGCCCGTTAGAGCGGACGGATCCTCCGCAGTATTTT.

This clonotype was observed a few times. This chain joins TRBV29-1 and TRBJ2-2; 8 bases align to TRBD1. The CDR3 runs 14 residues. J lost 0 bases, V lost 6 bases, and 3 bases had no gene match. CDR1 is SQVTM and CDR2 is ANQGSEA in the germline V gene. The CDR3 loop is CSVGTGTNTGELFF. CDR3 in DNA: TGCAGCGTGGGGACAGGAACGAACACCGGGGAGCTGTTTTTT.

The CDR3 bases are TGCAGTGCTAGAGATGGGGGCCGCGACACTGAAGCTTTCTTT. This translates into CSARDGGRDTEAFF. The chain has TRBV20-1 and TRBJ1-1; a weak D match, TRBD1 (6 bases). This CDR3 region has 14 residues. V was cut by 0 bases and J by 3 bases, with 11 bases left in between. Looked up from germline, CDR1 is DFQATT and CDR2 is SNEGSKA (reference sequence).

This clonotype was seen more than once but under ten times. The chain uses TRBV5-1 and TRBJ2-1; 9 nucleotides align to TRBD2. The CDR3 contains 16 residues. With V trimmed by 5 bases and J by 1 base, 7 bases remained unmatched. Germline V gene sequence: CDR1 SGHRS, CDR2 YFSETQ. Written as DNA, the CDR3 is TGCGCCAGCAGTTCAGCGAGCGGGAGGTCCTACAATGAGCAGTTCTTC. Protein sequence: CASSSASGRSYNEQFF.